What follows describes a single T cell receptor (beta chain). Its target is not known. In the PCR, 60 Vbeta and 13 Jbeta primers were used. The assay was immunoSEQ multiplex PCR, and TCRdb's table has in-frame clones only and misses some. The sample lists a few hundred thousand clones, about 90% occurring once. V was cut by 6 bases and J by 3 bases, with 11 bases left in between. CDR3 size: 13 residues. The germline CDR1 and CDR2 sequences are MNHNY and SVGAGI (reference sequence). This entry belongs to a study of cytomegalovirus exposure and HLA in healthy donors. About the study: Ancestry clustering placed around 80% of several hundred genotyped donors in the Caucasian-associated cluster. Findings and caveats of the study: Productive status was seen about 87% or about 30% of the time for most TCR beta V segments in an earlier analysis. Association of a missense DCLRE1C variant with TCR beta V- and J-gene trimming was reported in a later analysis.

Material for sequencing was PBMCs. The chain uses TRBV6-6 and TRBJ1-1; TRBD1 is a possible D gene (5 bases). This TCR was recovered from a girl aged 2-10 years in good health and CMV-seronegative. The CDR3 protein is CASSLRQHTEAFF. The CDR3 DNA reads as TGTGCCAGCAGCCTACGACAGCACACTGAAGCTTTCTTT.